The 18 T cell receptor beta chains below come from one sample, sequenced in a study of T-cell reconstitution after alpha-beta-depleted transplantation in children. The authors prepared the TCRbeta library with unique molecular identifiers. TCRdb fed the PCR reads into MiXCR, producing one record per CDR3 protein. The sample has hundreds of thousands of distinct CDR3 sequences; roughly an eighth are singletons. The material was PBMCs from the stem cell graft donor, obtained from the stem cell graft. These receptors were obtained from a human donor who donated a stem cell graft to a child with combined immunodeficiency.

This clonotype was found a few times. V is TRBV3-1 and J is TRBJ2-7, with TRBD1 as a possible D gene (7 bases). This CDR3 is 14 amino acids long. The V end lost 1 base, the J end lost 7 bases, and 14 bases lay between the germline ends. Germline values: CDR1 LGHDT, CDR2 YNNKEL (reference sequence). The CDR3 protein is CASSQGSTGREQYF. In DNA form, the CDR3 reads TGTGCCAGCAGCCAAGGCTCGACAGGGAGGGAGCAGTACTTC.

This clonotype was picked up a small number of times. J is TRBJ1-2 and V is TRBV12-3 or TRBV12-4; D not certain. Trimming cost V 3 bases and J 4 bases, with 9 bases left between them. This CDR3 has 13 amino acids. The CDR3, as DNA: TGTGCCAGCAGTTTTCGAGGTCGCTATGGCTACACCTTC. This codes for CASSFRGRYGYTF.

This clonotype was seen a handful of times. The CDR3 is CASSLEGTSIHEQYF. Written as DNA, the CDR3 is TGTGCCAGCAGCCTTGAAGGGACTAGTATCCACGAGCAGTACTTC. The chain combines TRBV9 with TRBJ2-7, with TRBD2 matching 8 bases. V lost 4 bases and J lost 5; bases outside the gene matches: 11. This CDR3 region has 15 residues. Germline CDR1 SGDLS, CDR2 YYNGEE.

This clonotype appeared a few times. The chain recombines TRBV9 with TRBJ2-5; D is perhaps TRBD1 (5 bases). V was shortened by 3 bases and J by 0 bases, with 9 bases between the two germline ends. The V gene's germline CDR1 is SGDLS and CDR2 YYNGEE. There are 14 residues in the CDR3. CDR3 DNA: TGTGCCAGCAGCGCATCAGGGTACCAAGAGACCCAGTACTTC. Protein product: CASSASGYQETQYF.

This clonotype has more than one count but fewer than ten. The rearrangement uses TRBV18 and TRBJ1-3, with TRBD1 as a possible D gene (6 bases). There are 13 residues in the CDR3. V lost 3 bases and J lost 4, with 7 bases in between. The V gene's germline CDR1 is KGHSH and CDR2 LQKENI. The CDR3 sequence is CASSPDSGNTIYF. DNA of the CDR3: TGTGCCAGCTCACCGGACAGCGGAAACACCATATATTTT. Full variable domain (outside the CDR3, taken from reference TRBV18 and TRBJ1-3): NAGVMQNPRHLVRRRGQEARLRCSPMKGHSHVYWYRQLPEEGLKFMVYLQKENIIDESGMPKERFSAEFPKEGPSILRIQQVVRGDSAAYFCASSPDSGNTIYFGEGSWLTVV.

The CDR3 bases are TGTGCCAGCCTAGCCCCGGGACAGGGGGCTGCGAATGAAAAACTGTTTTTT. Encoded protein: CASLAPGQGAANEKLFF. This rearrangement joins TRBV2 to TRBJ1-4; the match to TRBD1 covers 12 bases. Germline values: CDR1 SNHLY, CDR2 FYNNEI. This CDR3 is built from 17 residues. V dropped 8 bases and J dropped 5; count of bases not matched to a gene: 12.

This chain uses TRBV12-3 or TRBV12-4 with TRBJ2-2; tentative D call: TRBD2 (6 bases). V gave up 6 bases and J gave up 0 bases, with 11 bases separating them. This CDR3 is built from 15 residues. This CDR3 is CASSPEGTNTGELFF. CDR3 sequence (DNA): TGTGCCAGCAGCCCGGAGGGTACGAACACCGGGGAGCTGTTTTTT.

CDR3 sequence (DNA): TGTGCCAGCAGCCCCCTGGGACTAGCGGTCACCGGGGAGCTGTTTTTT. Its protein is CASSPLGLAVTGELFF. This chain links TRBV7-7 with TRBJ2-2, with TRBD2 matching over 11 bases. Looked up from germline, CDR1 is SSHAT and CDR2 is FNYEAQ (reference sequence). CDR3 length: 16 amino acids. V lost 5 bases to trimming and J lost 4 bases; unmatched junction nucleotides: 6.

V is TRBV12-3 or TRBV12-4 and J is TRBJ2-7, with 10 bases identical to TRBD1. This CDR3 is 18 amino acids long. The junction had 18 bases not matched to a gene; V was cut back by 3 bases and J by 7 bases. CDR3 coding DNA: TGTGCCAGCAGTTTGGTAGGGGACAGGGGCCGGATCTTTGAGGAGCAGTACTTC. This gives the protein CASSLVGDRGRIFEEQYF.

The chain carries TRBV12-3 or TRBV12-4 and TRBJ1-2; a weak D match, TRBD1 (6 bases). V shed 6 bases and J shed 13 bases, with 15 bases lying between them. CDR3 length: 11 residues. The CDR3 sequence: CASSDRMYLTF. In DNA form, the CDR3 reads TGTGCCAGCAGCGACAGGATGTACCTCACCTTC.

This clonotype was recorded a few times. The rearrangement links TRBV15 to TRBJ2-2; D perhaps matches TRBD1 (6 bases). CDR3 length: 15 amino acids. The ends were cut back, 0 bases at V and 7 bases at J, with 12 bases in the middle. The germline V gene encodes CDR1 LNHNV and CDR2 YYDKDF (reference sequence). The CDR3 bases are TGTGCCACCAGCAGAGAACAGGGAGTAGTCGGGGAGCTGTTTTTT. As protein: CATSREQGVVGELFF.

The CDR3 spells CASSNRGRTYEQYF. The CDR3 DNA follows: TGTGCCAGTTCCAACCGGGGGCGAACTTACGAGCAGTACTTC. V is TRBV3-1 and J is TRBJ2-7; D might be TRBD1 or TRBD2, each matching 6 bases. V lost 9 bases, J lost 4 bases, and 19 bases lay in between. The germline CDR1 and CDR2 sequences are LGHDT and YNNKEL (reference sequence). The CDR3 spans 14 residues.

The chain combines TRBV27 with TRBJ1-1; the D is unclear. The V gene lost 2 bases and the J gene lost 7 bases, with 8 bases spanning the gap. Germline values: CDR1 MNHEY, CDR2 SMNVEV (reference sequence). This CDR3 is 12 amino acids long. The CDR3 DNA follows: TGTGCCAGCAGTTTACCGTTCGGTGAAGCTTTCTTT. As protein: CASSLPFGEAFF.

This sequence joins TRBV4-2 and TRBJ2-7; D uncertain. The CDR3 is made up of 15 amino acids. Germline assignment: CDR1 LGHNA and CDR2 YNFKEQ. The V end was cut by 0 bases, the J end by 0 bases, with 9 bases between. CDR3 nucleotides: TGTGCCAGCAGCCAAGAGGCTCACAGCTCCTACGAGCAGTACTTC. Its protein is CASSQEAHSSYEQYF.

This clonotype was counted between two and nine times. The chain uses TRBV10-2 and TRBJ2-7, with 10 bases fitting TRBD2. Germline values: CDR1 WSHSY, CDR2 SAAADI. V was pared by 1 base and J by 2 bases, with 2 bases of the junction left unmatched. CDR3 length equals 15 residues. The DNA for the CDR3 is TGCGCCAGCAGTGAGTTGCTAGCGGGGGCCTACGAGCAGTACTTC. Protein product: CASSELLAGAYEQYF.

This clonotype was counted ten times or more. The chain has TRBV2 and TRBJ2-7; D might be TRBD2 (6 bases). Between the trimmed V and J ends, which lost 5 bases and 3 bases, there was a span of 14 bases. The length of the CDR3 is 14 residues. The germline gives CDR1 SNHLY, CDR2 FYNNEI. The CDR3 protein is CASSHPRGGYEQYF. The CDR3 DNA sequence: TGTGCCAGCAGTCATCCGAGGGGAGGCTACGAGCAGTACTTC.

This clonotype was counted between two and nine times. The V call is TRBV5-5, the J call TRBJ2-7; a weak D match, TRBD2 (5 bases). CDR1 and CDR2 (germline): SGHKS, YYEKEE (reference sequence). The CDR3 extends over 16 amino acids. The ends were cut back, 0 bases at V and 5 bases at J, with 18 bases in the middle. For the CDR3, the DNA is TGTGCCAGCAGCTTGGAACGGGTCGGAGGCTACCACGAGCAGTACTTC. Protein product: CASSLERVGGYHEQYF.

This clonotype was detected only a few times. The J gene is TRBJ2-3, the V gene TRBV12-3 or TRBV12-4, with D maybe TRBD1 (6 bases). This CDR3 has 15 amino acids. With 6 bases removed from V and 2 bases from J, the gap between germline ends came to 15 bases. CDR3 nucleotide sequence: TGTGCCAGCAGAGACGGACAGTTTACCACAGATACGCAGTATTTT. Its translation: CASRDGQFTTDTQYF.